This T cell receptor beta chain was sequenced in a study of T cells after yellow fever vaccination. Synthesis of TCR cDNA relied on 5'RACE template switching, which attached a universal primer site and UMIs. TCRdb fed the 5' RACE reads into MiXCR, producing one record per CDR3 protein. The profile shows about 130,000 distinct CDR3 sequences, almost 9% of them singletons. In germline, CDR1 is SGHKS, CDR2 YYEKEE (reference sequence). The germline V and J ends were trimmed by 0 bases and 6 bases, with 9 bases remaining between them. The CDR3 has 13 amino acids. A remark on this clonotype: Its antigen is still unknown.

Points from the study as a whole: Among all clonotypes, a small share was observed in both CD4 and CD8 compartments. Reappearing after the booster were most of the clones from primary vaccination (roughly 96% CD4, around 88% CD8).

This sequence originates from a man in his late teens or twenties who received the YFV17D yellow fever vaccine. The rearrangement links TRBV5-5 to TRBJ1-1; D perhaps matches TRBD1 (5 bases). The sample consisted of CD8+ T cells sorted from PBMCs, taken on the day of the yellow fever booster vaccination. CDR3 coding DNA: TGTGCCAGCAGCTTGGCGTCAGGGCCTGAAGCTTTCTTT. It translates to CASSLASGPEAFF.